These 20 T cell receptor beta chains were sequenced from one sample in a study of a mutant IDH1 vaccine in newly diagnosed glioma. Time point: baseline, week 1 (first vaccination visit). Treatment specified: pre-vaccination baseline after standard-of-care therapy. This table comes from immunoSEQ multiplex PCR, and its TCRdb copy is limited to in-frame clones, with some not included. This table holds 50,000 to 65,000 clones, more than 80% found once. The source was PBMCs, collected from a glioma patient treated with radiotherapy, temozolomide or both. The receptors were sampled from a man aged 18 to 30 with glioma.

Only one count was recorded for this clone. CDR3 amino acids: CASSRISRESNYGYTF. The CDR3, as DNA: TGTGCCAGCAGCCGAATTAGCAGGGAGTCCAACTATGGCTACACCTTC. The rearrangement uses TRBV4-2 and TRBJ1-2, with D tentatively TRBD1 (5 bases). V gave up 4 bases and J gave up 2 bases, with 17 bases separating them. There are 16 residues in the CDR3. Per the germline V gene, CDR1 is LGHNA and CDR2 is YNFKEQ.

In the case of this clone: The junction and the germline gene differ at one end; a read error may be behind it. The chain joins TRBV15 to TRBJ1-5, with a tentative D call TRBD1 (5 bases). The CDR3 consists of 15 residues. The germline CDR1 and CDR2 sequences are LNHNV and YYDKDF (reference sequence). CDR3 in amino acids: CATSRVGDSDQPQHF. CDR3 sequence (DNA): TGTGCCACCAGCAGAGTAGGGGATAGCGATCAGCCCCAGCATTTT. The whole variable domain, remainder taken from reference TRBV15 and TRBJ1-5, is DAMVIQNPRYQVTQFGKPVTLSCSQTLNHNVMYWYQQKSSQAPKLLFHYYDKDFNNEADTPDNFQSRRPNTSFCFLDIRSPGLGDTAMYLCATSRVGDSDQPQHFGDGTRLSIL.

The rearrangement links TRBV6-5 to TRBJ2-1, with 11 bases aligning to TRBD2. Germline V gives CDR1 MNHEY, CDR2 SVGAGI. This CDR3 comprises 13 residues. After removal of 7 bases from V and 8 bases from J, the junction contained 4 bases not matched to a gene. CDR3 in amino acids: CASKGSGRDEQFF. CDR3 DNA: TGTGCCAGCAAGGGTAGCGGGAGGGATGAGCAGTTCTTC.

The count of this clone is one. Here the CDR3 reads CASSAQDTEAFF. The CDR3, as DNA: TGTGCCAGCAGCGCCCAGGACACTGAAGCTTTCTTT. The rearrangement joins TRBV9 to TRBJ1-1; no reliable D call. Germline assignment: CDR1 SGDLS and CDR2 YYNGEE. This CDR3 has 12 amino acids. V gave up 3 bases and J gave up 3 bases, with 6 bases separating them.

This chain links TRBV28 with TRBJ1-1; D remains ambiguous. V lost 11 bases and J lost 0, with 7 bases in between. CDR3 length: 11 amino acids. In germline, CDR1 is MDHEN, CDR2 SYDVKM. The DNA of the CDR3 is TGTGCCTCCCACCTGAACACTGAAGCTTTCTTT. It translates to CASHLNTEAFF.

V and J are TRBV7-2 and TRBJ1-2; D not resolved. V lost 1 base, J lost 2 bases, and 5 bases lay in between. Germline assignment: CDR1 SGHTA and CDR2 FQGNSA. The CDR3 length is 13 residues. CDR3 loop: CASSLGGNYGYTF. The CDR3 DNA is TGTGCCAGCAGCTTAGGCGGGAACTATGGCTACACCTTC.

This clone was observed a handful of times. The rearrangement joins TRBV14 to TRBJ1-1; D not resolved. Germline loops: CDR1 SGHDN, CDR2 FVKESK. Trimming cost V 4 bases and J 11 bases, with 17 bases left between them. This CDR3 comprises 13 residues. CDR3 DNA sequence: TGTGCCAGCAGCCTTCCGGGTGGGCATGACGCTTTCTTT. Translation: CASSLPGGHDAFF.

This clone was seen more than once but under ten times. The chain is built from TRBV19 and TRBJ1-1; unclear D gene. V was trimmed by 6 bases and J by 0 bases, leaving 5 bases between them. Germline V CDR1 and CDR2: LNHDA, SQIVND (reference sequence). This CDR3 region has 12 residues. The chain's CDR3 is CASRTMNTEAFF. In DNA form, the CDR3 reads TGTGCCAGTAGAACGATGAACACTGAAGCTTTCTTT.

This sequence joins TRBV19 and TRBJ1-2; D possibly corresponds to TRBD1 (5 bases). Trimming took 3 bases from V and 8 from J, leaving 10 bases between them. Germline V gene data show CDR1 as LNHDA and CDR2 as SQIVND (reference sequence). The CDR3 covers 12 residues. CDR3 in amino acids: CASSIQGVGYTF. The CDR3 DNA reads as TGTGCCAGTAGTATCCAAGGGGTCGGCTACACCTTC.

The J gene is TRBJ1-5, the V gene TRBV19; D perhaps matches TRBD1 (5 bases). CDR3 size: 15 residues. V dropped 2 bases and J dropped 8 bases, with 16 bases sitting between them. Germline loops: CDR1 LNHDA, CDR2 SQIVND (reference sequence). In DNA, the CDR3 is TGTGCCAGTAGTATATCCGGACACCCCCGGGAGCCCCAGCATTTT. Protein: CASSISGHPREPQHF.

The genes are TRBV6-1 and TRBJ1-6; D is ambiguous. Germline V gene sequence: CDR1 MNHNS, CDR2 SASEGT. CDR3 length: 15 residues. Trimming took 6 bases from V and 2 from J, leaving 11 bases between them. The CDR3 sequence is CASRSTNTYNSPLHF. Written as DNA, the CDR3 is TGTGCCAGCAGGTCCACTAATACCTATAATTCACCCCTCCACTTT.

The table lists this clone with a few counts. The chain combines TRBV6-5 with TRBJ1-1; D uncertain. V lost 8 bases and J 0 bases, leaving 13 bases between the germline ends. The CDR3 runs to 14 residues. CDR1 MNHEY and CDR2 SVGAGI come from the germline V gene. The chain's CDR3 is CASVAGTVNTEAFF. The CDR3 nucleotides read TGTGCCAGCGTTGCAGGCACGGTGAACACTGAAGCTTTCTTT.

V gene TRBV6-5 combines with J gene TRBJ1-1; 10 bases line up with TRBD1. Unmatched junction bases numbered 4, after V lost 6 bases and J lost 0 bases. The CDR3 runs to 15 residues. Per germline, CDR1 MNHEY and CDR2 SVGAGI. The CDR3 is CASRTDRGLNTEAFF. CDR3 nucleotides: TGTGCCAGCAGAACAGACAGGGGGCTGAACACTGAAGCTTTCTTT.

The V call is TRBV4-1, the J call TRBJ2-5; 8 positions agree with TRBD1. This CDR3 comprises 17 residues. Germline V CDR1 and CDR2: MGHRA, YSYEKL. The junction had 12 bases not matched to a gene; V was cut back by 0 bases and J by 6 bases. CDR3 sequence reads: CASSQDPGQGVLKTQYF. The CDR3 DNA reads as TGCGCCAGCAGCCAAGATCCCGGACAGGGAGTCCTAAAGACCCAGTACTTC.

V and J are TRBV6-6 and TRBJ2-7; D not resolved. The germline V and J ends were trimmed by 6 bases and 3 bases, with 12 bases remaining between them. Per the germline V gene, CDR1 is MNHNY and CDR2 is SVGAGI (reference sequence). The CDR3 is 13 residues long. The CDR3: CASRPRALYEQYF. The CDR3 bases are TGTGCCAGCAGGCCCCGGGCCCTCTACGAGCAGTACTTC.

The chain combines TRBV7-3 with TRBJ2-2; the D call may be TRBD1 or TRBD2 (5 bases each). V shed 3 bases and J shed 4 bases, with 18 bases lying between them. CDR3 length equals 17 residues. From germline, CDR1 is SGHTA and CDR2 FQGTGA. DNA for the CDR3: TGTGCCAGCAGCTTTGGGACCCAGGGTGCGGCCACCGGGGAGCTGTTTTTT. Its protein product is CASSFGTQGAATGELFF. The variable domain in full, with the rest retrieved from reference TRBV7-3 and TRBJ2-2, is GAGVSQTPSNKVTEKGKYVELRCDPISGHTALYWYRQSLGQGPEFLIYFQGTGAADDSGLPNDRFFAVRPEGSVSTLKIQRTERGDSAVYLCASSFGTQGAATGELFFGEGSRLTVL.

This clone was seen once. The CDR3 here is CASSPGGTNEKLFF. CDR3 bases: TGTGCCAGCAGCCCGGGGGGGACGAATGAAAAACTGTTTTTT. The chain recombines TRBV9 with TRBJ1-4; weak D call: TRBD1 (5 bases). The germline CDR1 and CDR2 sequences are SGDLS and YYNGEE. The CDR3 is 14 amino acids. V dropped 4 bases and J dropped 5 bases, with 12 bases sitting between them.

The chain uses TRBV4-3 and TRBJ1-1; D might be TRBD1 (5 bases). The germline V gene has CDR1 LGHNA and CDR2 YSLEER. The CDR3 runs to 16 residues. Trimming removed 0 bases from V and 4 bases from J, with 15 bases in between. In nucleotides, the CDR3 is TGCGCCAGCAGCCAAGATCGGCACAGGAGCTTCACTGAAGCTTTCTTT. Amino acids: CASSQDRHRSFTEAFF.

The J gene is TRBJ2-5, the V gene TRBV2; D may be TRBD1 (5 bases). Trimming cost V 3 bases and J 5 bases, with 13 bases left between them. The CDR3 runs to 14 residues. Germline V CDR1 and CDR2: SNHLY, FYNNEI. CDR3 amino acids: CASSDPGWGETQYF. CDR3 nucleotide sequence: TGTGCCAGCAGTGACCCAGGGTGGGGTGAGACCCAGTACTTC.

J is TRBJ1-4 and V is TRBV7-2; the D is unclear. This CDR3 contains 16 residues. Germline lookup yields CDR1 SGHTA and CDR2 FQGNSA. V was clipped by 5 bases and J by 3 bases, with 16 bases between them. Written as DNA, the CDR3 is TGTGCCAGCAGCCAATCCCTCGTCATGTCTAATGAAAAACTGTTTTTT. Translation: CASSQSLVMSNEKLFF. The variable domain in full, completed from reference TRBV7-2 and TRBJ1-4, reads GAGVSQSPSNKVTEKGKDVELRCDPISGHTALYWYRQSLGQGLEFLIYFQGNSAPDKSGLPSDRFSAERTGGSVSTLTIQRTQQEDSAVYLCASSQSLVMSNEKLFFGSGTQLSVL.